The sequence of this TCR beta chain was determined in a study of OX40 agonist ivuxolimab in advanced cancers. Looking at the study overall: The diagnoses of dose-escalation patients were hepatocellular carcinoma, melanoma, renal cell or head and neck cancer.

Findings and caveats of the study: With doses of 0.1 to 3.0 mg/kg, CD4+ and CD8+ blood T cells had undergone clonal expansion by week 6.

CDR1 is SGHNT, CDR2 YYREEE, per germline (reference sequence). The CDR3 covers 13 residues. V lost 4 bases and J 4 bases, leaving 12 bases between the germline ends. Generated by immunoSEQ multiplex PCR, the TCRdb table keeps only in-frame clones and is missing some. The repertoire holds 58,000 or so clones, with roughly 89% as singletons. As concerns this clone: Its antigen is not known.

This sample comprised CD4+ or CD8+ T cells sorted from blood, obtained in a trial of the OX40 agonist ivuxolimab. The chain combines TRBV5-4 with TRBJ2-7; D remains ambiguous. The TCR originated in an adult with an advanced solid tumor such as melanoma, head and neck, liver or kidney cancer. The CDR3 DNA is TGTGCCAGCAGCCCAGAGGATCCTTACGAGCAGTACTTC. Amino acids: CASSPEDPYEQYF. The whole variable domain, filled in from reference TRBV5-4 and TRBJ2-7, reads ETGVTQSPTHLIKTRGQQVTLRCSSQSGHNTVSWYQQALGQGPQFIFQYYREEENGRGNFPPRFSGLQFPNYSSELNVNALELDDSALYLCASSPEDPYEQYFGPGTRLTVT.